This passage covers 18 T cell receptor beta chains from one sample sequenced in a study of blood T cell repertoires in COVID-19. Some clones are missing from TCRdb's copy, which holds only in-frame ones; the method was immunoSEQ multiplex PCR. Counted here are about 200,000 clones, approximately 87% occurring once; the ten biggest clones make up over 15%. Specimen: peripheral blood. The receptors were gathered from a person between 65 and 79 years old with COVID-19, enrolled during active disease.

The V call is TRBV7-9, the J call TRBJ1-5; 9 nucleotides align to TRBD1. V trimming: 5 bases; J trimming: 4 bases; junction bases outside the gene matches: 6. The CDR3 totals 15 residues. CDR1 is SEHNR, CDR2 FQNEAQ, per germline (reference sequence). The CDR3 sequence: CASSSGTGRNQPQHF. The CDR3 nucleotides are TGTGCCAGCAGCAGTGGGACAGGGCGGAATCAGCCCCAGCATTTT.

CDR3 protein: CASSSGQGRGEQYF. The CDR3 DNA is TGTGCCAGCAGCTCGGGACAGGGGAGGGGCGAGCAGTACTTC. This rearrangement joins TRBV5-4 to TRBJ2-7; 10 bases line up with TRBD1. The CDR3 covers 14 residues. V shed 3 bases and J 6 bases; nucleotides not matched to a gene: 6. Per germline, CDR1 SGHNT and CDR2 YYREEE (reference sequence).

The chain carries TRBV6-5 and TRBJ1-5; the match to TRBD1 covers 7 bases. The germline gives CDR1 MNHEY, CDR2 SVGAGI. Germline trimming cut 8 bases from V and 3 bases from J; bases unmatched to any gene: 10. CDR3 length: 15 residues. The CDR3: CASRSGTANNQPQHF. For the CDR3, the DNA is TGTGCCAGCCGGTCCGGGACAGCTAACAATCAGCCCCAGCATTTT.

The rearrangement links TRBV5-4 to TRBJ1-6; possible D gene TRBD1, 6 bases. Trimming left V 0 bases short and J 1 base short, with 8 bases between. This CDR3 region has 16 residues. The V gene's germline CDR1 is SGHNT and CDR2 YYREEE (reference sequence). Written as DNA, the CDR3 is TGTGCCAGCAGCTTGGGGGGGCTTTCCTATAATTCACCCCTCCACTTT. Protein product: CASSLGGLSYNSPLHF.

The chain uses TRBV18 and TRBJ2-1, with TRBD2 matching over 12 bases. V trimming: 5 bases; J trimming: 4 bases; junction bases outside the gene matches: 3. The germline CDR1 and CDR2 sequences are KGHSH and LQKENI. This CDR3 contains 15 residues. For the CDR3, the DNA is TGTGCCAGCTCATGGACTAGCGGGATATACAATGAGCAGTTCTTC. It specifies CASSWTSGIYNEQFF.

V is TRBV13 and J is TRBJ1-1; D unresolved. Germline CDR1 PRHDT, CDR2 FYEKMQ (reference sequence). The V end was cut by 10 bases, the J end by 4 bases, with 10 bases between. The CDR3 covers 11 residues. This chain's CDR3 is CATLGGTEAFF. CDR3 sequence (DNA): TGTGCCACCCTGGGAGGCACTGAAGCTTTCTTT.

J is TRBJ2-1 and V is TRBV10-2; D perhaps matches TRBD2 (6 bases). CDR1 WSHSY and CDR2 SAAADI come from the germline V gene. The CDR3 runs to 14 residues. Trimming removed 4 bases at V and 7 bases at J, with 14 bases between. CDR3: CASSGAGPPNEQFF. The CDR3 DNA is TGCGCCAGCAGTGGGGCGGGACCACCAAATGAGCAGTTCTTC.

This clone was seen only once. The chain employs TRBV7-2 and TRBJ2-1, with D possibly TRBD2 on 6 matching bases. Trimming cost V 2 bases and J 9 bases, with 14 bases left between them. From germline, CDR1 is SGHTA and CDR2 FQGNSA. This CDR3 is 14 amino acids long. The CDR3 reads CASSLNQRRVEQFF. The CDR3 DNA follows: TGTGCCAGCAGCTTAAACCAGCGGAGGGTTGAGCAGTTCTTC.

The genes are TRBV6-6 and TRBJ2-3; TRBD2 aligns across 8 bases. After removal of 9 bases from V and 4 bases from J, the junction contained 15 bases not matched to a gene. Germline loops: CDR1 MNHNY, CDR2 SVGAGI (reference sequence). The CDR3 has 16 residues. The chain's CDR3 is CASNPSGSGGPDTQYF. In nucleotides, the CDR3 is TGTGCCAGTAACCCGTCCGGGAGCGGGGGCCCAGATACGCAGTATTTT.

The J gene is TRBJ2-1, the V gene TRBV5-5; 9 nucleotides match TRBD2. Germline V gives CDR1 SGHKS, CDR2 YYEKEE (reference sequence). The CDR3 is made up of 14 amino acids. V dropped 5 bases and J dropped 10; count of bases not matched to a gene: 10. CDR3 loop: CASRDPGLAREQFF. The CDR3 DNA sequence: TGTGCCAGCAGGGATCCGGGACTAGCTCGGGAGCAGTTCTTC.

V usage is TRBV19 and J usage is TRBJ2-7; D perhaps matches TRBD2 (6 bases). This CDR3 contains 15 residues. CDR1 LNHDA and CDR2 SQIVND come from the germline V gene (reference sequence). V dropped 4 bases and J dropped 4 bases, with 17 bases sitting between them. CDR3 protein: CASSTTSGGLYEQYF. DNA of the CDR3: TGTGCCAGTAGTACCACGAGCGGAGGGTTATACGAGCAGTACTTC.

This clone was seen more than once but under ten times. This sequence joins TRBV4-1 and TRBJ2-7; 7 positions agree with TRBD1. Germline assignment: CDR1 MGHRA and CDR2 YSYEKL. CDR3 length equals 14 residues. V was pared by 3 bases and J by 1 base, with 3 bases of the junction left unmatched. The DNA for the CDR3 is TGCGCCAGCAGCCACCGGACAGGTTCCTACGAGCAGTACTTC. Translation gives CASSHRTGSYEQYF.

The V call is TRBV4-3, the J call TRBJ1-6; no reliable D call. Trimming shortened V by 0 bases and J by 6 bases, and 9 bases separated the two germline ends. Germline V gene sequence: CDR1 LGHNA, CDR2 YSLEER. CDR3 length: 15 amino acids. CDR3 nucleotides: TGCGCCAGCAGCCAAGAGGGCAGATTTAATTCACCCCTCCACTTT. As protein: CASSQEGRFNSPLHF.

This clone occurred once. The V and J genes are TRBV5-4 and TRBJ1-3, with D perhaps TRBD1 (5 bases). The V and J ends lost 4 bases and 0 bases respectively, with 11 bases between them. This CDR3 has 15 residues. From germline, CDR1 is SGHNT and CDR2 YYREEE (reference sequence). CDR3 amino acids: CASSPTASSGNTIYF. In DNA form, the CDR3 reads TGTGCCAGCAGCCCGACAGCTAGCTCTGGAAACACCATATATTTT.

The chain uses TRBV28 and TRBJ2-1; 9 nucleotides match TRBD2. V trimming: 7 bases; J trimming: 7 bases; junction bases outside the gene matches: 8. The CDR3 is 14 residues long. Germline assignment: CDR1 MDHEN and CDR2 SYDVKM. CDR3 sequence reads: CASMRLAGYNEQFF. The DNA for the CDR3 is TGTGCCAGCATGAGGCTAGCGGGATATAATGAGCAGTTCTTC. Variable domain in full (rest from reference TRBV28 and TRBJ2-1): DVKVTQSSRYLVKRTGEKVFLECVQDMDHENMFWYRQDPGLGLRLIYFSYDVKMKEKGDIPEGYSVSREKKERFSLILESASTNQTSMYLCASMRLAGYNEQFFGPGTRLTVL.

CDR3 protein: CASSDLGARSPLHF. The CDR3 DNA is TGTGCCAGCAGCGACCTGGGGGCGCGATCACCCCTCCACTTT. This chain links TRBV6-5 with TRBJ1-6, with a possible D match to TRBD1 (6 bases). Looked up from germline, CDR1 is MNHEY and CDR2 is SVGAGI. This CDR3 has 14 amino acids. V lost 6 bases to trimming and J lost 10 bases, with 16 bases between them.

The DNA for the CDR3 is TGTGCCACCAGCAGAACTCCGGGACAGGGGTTTGATACGCAGTATTTT. This codes for CATSRTPGQGFDTQYF. The chain has TRBV15 and TRBJ2-3; 10 nucleotides match TRBD1. The junction had 8 bases not matched to a gene; V was cut back by 2 bases and J by 6 bases. Germline lookup yields CDR1 LNHNV and CDR2 YYDKDF (reference sequence). This CDR3 region has 16 residues.

This clone was recorded once. J is TRBJ2-7 and V is TRBV20-1; 9 bases match TRBD2. Per germline, CDR1 DFQATT and CDR2 SNEGSKA (reference sequence). The CDR3 consists of 14 residues. V lost 3 bases to trimming and J lost 2 bases; unmatched junction nucleotides: 5. Here the CDR3 DNA reads TGCAGTGCTAGTGTAGCGGGAGTAACCTACGAGCAGTACTTC. It specifies CSASVAGVTYEQYF.